This T cell receptor (beta chain) was recorded in a study of blood T cell repertoires in COVID-19. Overall study context: Samples taken during acute and convalescent COVID-19 were collected in the United States, Italy and Spain. Sample material is recorded as cDNA or gDNA derived from T cells, B-cell-depleted T cells, or PBMCs.

Germline V gene data show CDR1 as GTSNPN and CDR2 as SVGIG (reference sequence). V lost 0 bases to trimming and J lost 5 bases, with 11 bases between them. This CDR3 comprises 13 residues. Authors' processing steps: Amplification with reference gene primers provided the estimates of nucleated cell counts. Assay used: immunoSEQ multiplex PCR; TCRdb lists only in-frame clones, some missing. V and J calls and clone size are copied from that table; D and trimming were computed from the DNA. The sample carries 45,000 to 70,000 clones, more than 60% recorded once. This sequence joins TRBV30 and TRBJ2-7; D is possibly TRBD2 (5 bases). This TCR was recovered from a woman between 45 and 60 years old with active or convalescent COVID-19. The specimen sequenced was peripheral blood. The CDR3 coding sequence is TGTGCCTGGAGTGTAAGAGGGTTCGACGAGCAGTACTTC. The encoded protein is CAWSVRGFDEQYF.